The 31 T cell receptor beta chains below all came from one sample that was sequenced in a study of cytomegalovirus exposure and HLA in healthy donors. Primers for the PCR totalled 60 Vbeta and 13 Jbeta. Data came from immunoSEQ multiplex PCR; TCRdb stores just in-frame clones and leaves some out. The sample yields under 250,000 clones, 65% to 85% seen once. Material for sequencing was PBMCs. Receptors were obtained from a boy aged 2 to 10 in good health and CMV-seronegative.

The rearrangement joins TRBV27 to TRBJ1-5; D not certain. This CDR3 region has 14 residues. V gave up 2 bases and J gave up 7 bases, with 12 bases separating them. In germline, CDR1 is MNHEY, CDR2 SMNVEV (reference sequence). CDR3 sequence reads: CASSLGGRGQPQHF. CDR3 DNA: TGTGCCAGCAGTTTAGGAGGGCGCGGGCAGCCCCAGCATTTT.

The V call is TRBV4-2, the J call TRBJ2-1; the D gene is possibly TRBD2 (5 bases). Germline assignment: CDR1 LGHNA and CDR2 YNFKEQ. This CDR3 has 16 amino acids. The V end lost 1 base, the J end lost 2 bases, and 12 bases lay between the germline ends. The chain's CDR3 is CASSQVADLPYNEQFF. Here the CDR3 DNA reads TGTGCCAGCAGCCAAGTCGCGGACTTACCCTACAATGAGCAGTTCTTC.

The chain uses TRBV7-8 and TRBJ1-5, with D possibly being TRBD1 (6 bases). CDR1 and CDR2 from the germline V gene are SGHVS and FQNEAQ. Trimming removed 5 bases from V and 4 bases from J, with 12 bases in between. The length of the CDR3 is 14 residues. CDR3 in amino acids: CASSPQQGNQPQHF. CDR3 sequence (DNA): TGTGCCAGCAGCCCCCAACAGGGTAATCAGCCCCAGCATTTT.

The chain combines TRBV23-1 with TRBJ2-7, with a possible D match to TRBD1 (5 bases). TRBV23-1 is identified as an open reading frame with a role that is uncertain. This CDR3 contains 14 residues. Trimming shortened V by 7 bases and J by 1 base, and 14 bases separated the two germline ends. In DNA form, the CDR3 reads TGCGCCAGCACAACAAAGGGGTCGTCCTACGAGCAGTACTTC. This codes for CASTTKGSSYEQYF.

The CDR3 reads CASILRLGSYEQFF. The CDR3 DNA reads as TGCGCCAGCATTCTACGACTAGGGAGTTACGAGCAGTTCTTC. V and J are TRBV5-1 and TRBJ2-1; tentatively, D is TRBD2 (6 bases). Trimming took 6 bases from V and 10 from J, leaving 20 bases between them. The germline V gene encodes CDR1 SGHRS and CDR2 YFSETQ. The CDR3 loop spans 14 amino acids.

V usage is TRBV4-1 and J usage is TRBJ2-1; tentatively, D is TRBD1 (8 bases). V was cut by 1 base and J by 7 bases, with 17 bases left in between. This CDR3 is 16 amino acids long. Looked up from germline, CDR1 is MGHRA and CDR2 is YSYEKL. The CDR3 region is CASSQGGGQDGNEQFF. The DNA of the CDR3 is TGCGCCAGCAGCCAAGGGGGGGGACAGGATGGAAATGAGCAGTTCTTC.

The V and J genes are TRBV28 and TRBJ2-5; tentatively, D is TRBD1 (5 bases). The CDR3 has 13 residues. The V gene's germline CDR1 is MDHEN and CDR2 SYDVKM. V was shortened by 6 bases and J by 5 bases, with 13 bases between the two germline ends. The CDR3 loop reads CASRTELGETQYF. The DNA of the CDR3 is TGTGCCAGCAGGACAGAGCTAGGGGAGACCCAGTACTTC.

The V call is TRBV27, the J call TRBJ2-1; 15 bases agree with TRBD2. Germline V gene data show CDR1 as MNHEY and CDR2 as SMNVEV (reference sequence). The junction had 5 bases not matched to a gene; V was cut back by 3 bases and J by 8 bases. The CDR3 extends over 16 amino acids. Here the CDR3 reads CASSLGTSGRSHEQFF. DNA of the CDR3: TGTGCCAGCAGTTTGGGGACTAGCGGGAGGAGCCATGAGCAGTTCTTC.

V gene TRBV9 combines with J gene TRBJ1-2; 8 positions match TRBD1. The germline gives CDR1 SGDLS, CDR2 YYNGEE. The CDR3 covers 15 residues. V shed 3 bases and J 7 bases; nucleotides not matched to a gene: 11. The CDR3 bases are TGTGCCAGCAGCGAGAGGACAGGGAGGGTAGCTGGCTACACCTTC. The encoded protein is CASSERTGRVAGYTF.

The CDR3 coding sequence is TGTGCCAGCAGTCGCCGGGACAGGGGGACGTATGAGCAGTTCTTC. Translated, it gives CASSRRDRGTYEQFF. The gene calls are TRBV6-5 and TRBJ2-1, with 11 bases that match TRBD1. Germline CDR1 is MNHEY and CDR2 is SVGAGI. Unmatched junction bases numbered 8, after V lost 5 bases and J lost 8 bases. This CDR3 comprises 15 residues.

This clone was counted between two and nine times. The CDR3 DNA reads TGTGCCATCAGTGACCCCTTACTAGCGGCTGCCTACAATGAGCAGTTCTTC. Residues: CAISDPLLAAAYNEQFF. V and J are TRBV10-3 and TRBJ2-1; TRBD2 agrees at 8 bases. Germline V CDR1 and CDR2: ENHRY, SYGVKD. V lost 3 bases, J lost 2 bases, and 9 bases stayed unmatched. This CDR3 has 17 amino acids.

The CDR3 DNA sequence: TGTGCCAGCAGTCAGACTTCGGTGGAGGATGGCTACACCTTC. This encodes CASSQTSVEDGYTF. This chain joins TRBV6-6 and TRBJ1-2; D remains unclear. V was clipped by 5 bases and J by 6 bases, with 16 bases between them. Germline-derived CDR1 and CDR2 are MNHNY and SVGAGI (reference sequence). The CDR3 length is 14 residues.

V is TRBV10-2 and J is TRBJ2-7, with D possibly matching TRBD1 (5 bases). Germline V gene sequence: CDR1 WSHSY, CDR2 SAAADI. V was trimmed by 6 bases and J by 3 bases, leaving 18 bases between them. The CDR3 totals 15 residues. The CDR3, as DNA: TGCGCCAGCAGACCTCCAGGGTTCGGCCTCTACGAGCAGTACTTC. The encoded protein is CASRPPGFGLYEQYF.

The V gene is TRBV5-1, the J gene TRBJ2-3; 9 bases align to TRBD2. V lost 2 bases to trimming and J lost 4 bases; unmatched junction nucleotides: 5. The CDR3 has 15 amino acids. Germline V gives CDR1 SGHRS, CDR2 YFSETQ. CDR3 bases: TGCGCCAGCAGCTTAGTAGCGGGAGCCCCAGATACGCAGTATTTT. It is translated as CASSLVAGAPDTQYF.

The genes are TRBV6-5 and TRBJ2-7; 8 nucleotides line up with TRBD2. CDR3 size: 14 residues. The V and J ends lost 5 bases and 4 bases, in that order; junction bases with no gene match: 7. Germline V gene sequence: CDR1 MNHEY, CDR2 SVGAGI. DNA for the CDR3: TGTGCCAGCAGTCAACGGGAGGGGGGTTACGAGCAGTACTTC. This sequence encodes CASSQREGGYEQYF.

For the CDR3, the DNA is TGTGCCAGCAGCCTAGAGACAGGGGATGTGAGTTCACCCCTCCACTTT. Its translation: CASSLETGDVSSPLHF. The chain links TRBV7-8 to TRBJ1-6; 8 bases agree with TRBD1. CDR3 length: 16 amino acids. The V and J ends lost 5 bases and 9 bases, in that order; junction bases with no gene match: 12. Per the germline V gene, CDR1 is SGHVS and CDR2 is FQNEAQ.

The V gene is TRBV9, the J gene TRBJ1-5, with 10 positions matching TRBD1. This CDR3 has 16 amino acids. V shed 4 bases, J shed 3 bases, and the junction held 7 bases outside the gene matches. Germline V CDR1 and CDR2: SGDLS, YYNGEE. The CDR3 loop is CASSPGDRGINQPQHF. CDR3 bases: TGTGCCAGCAGCCCTGGGGACAGGGGTATCAATCAGCCCCAGCATTTT.

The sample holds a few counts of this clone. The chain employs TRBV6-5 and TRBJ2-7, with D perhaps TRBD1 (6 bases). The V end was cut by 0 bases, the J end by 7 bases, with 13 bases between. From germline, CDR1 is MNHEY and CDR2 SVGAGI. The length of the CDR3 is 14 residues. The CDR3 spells CASSYSGHAGEQYF. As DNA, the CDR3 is TGTGCCAGCAGTTACTCGGGACACGCTGGGGAGCAGTACTTC.

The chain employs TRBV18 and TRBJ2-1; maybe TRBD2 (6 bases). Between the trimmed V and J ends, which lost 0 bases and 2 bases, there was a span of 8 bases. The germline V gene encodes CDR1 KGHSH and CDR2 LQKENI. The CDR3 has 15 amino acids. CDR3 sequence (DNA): TGTGCCAGCTCACCACCGTCGGGAGCCTACAATGAGCAGTTCTTC. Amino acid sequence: CASSPPSGAYNEQFF.

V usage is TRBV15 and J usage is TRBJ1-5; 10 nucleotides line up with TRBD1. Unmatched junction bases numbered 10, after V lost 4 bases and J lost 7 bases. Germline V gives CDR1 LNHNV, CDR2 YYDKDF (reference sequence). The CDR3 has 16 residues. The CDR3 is CATSTRPGQGKQPQHF. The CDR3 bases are TGTGCCACCAGCACGAGACCGGGACAGGGGAAACAGCCCCAGCATTTT.

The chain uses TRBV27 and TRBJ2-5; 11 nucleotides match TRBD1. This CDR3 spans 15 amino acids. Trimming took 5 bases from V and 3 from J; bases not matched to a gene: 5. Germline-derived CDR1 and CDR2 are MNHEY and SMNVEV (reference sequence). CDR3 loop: CASSTGTGGKETQYF. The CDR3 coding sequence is TGTGCCAGCAGTACTGGGACAGGGGGTAAAGAGACCCAGTACTTC.

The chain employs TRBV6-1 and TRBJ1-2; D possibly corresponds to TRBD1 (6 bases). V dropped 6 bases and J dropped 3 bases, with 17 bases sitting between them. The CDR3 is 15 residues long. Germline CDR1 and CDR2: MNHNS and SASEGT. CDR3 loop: CASRFEAGVDYGYTF. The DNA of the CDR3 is TGTGCCAGCAGATTCGAAGCAGGGGTTGACTATGGCTACACCTTC.

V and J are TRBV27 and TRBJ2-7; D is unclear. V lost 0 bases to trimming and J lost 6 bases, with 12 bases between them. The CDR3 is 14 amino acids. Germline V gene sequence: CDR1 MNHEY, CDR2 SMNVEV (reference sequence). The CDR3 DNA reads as TGTGCCAGCAGTTTATCGGGCCACCTCGTCGAGCAGTACTTC. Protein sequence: CASSLSGHLVEQYF.

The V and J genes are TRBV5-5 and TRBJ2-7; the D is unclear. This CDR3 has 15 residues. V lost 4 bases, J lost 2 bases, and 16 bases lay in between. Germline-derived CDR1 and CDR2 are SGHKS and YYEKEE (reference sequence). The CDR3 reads CASSHSPTRAYEQYF. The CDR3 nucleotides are TGTGCCAGCAGCCACTCACCAACACGGGCCTACGAGCAGTACTTC. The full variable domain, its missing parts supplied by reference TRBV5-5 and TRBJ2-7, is DAGVTQSPTHLIKTRGQQVTLRCSPISGHKSVSWYQQVLGQGPQFIFQYYEKEERGRGNFPDRFSARQFPNYSSELNVNALLLGDSALYLCASSHSPTRAYEQYFGPGTRLTVT.

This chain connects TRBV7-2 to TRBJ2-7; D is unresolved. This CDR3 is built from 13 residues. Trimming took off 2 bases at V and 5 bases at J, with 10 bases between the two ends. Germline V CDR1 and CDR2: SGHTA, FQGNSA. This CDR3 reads CASSLRRKDEQYF. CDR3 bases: TGTGCCAGCAGCTTACGGAGAAAGGACGAGCAGTACTTC.

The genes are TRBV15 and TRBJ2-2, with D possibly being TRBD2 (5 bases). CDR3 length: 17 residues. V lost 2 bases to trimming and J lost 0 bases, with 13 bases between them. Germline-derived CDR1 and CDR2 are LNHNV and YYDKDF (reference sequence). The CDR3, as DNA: TGTGCCACCAGCAGATCCTTTAGGGAGTCGAACACCGGGGAGCTGTTTTTT. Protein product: CATSRSFRESNTGELFF.

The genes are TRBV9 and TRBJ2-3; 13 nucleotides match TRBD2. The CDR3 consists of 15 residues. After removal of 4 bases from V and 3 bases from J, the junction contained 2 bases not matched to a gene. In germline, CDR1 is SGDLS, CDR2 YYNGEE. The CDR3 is CASSLGLAGTDTQYF. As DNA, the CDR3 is TGTGCCAGCAGCCTGGGACTAGCGGGAACAGATACGCAGTATTTT.

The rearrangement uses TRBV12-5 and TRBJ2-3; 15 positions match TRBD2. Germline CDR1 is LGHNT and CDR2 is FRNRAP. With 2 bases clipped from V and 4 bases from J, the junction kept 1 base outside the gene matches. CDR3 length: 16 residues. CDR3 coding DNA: TGTGCTAGTGGTTTGAGGACTAGCGGGAGGGCAGATACGCAGTATTTT. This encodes CASGLRTSGRADTQYF.

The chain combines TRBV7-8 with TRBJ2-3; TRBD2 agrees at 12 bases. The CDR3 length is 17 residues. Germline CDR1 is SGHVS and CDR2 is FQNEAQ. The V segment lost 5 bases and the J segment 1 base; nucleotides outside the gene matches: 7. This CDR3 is CASSKLAGGGGTDTQYF. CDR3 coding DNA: TGTGCCAGCAGCAAACTAGCGGGAGGTGGGGGCACAGATACGCAGTATTTT.

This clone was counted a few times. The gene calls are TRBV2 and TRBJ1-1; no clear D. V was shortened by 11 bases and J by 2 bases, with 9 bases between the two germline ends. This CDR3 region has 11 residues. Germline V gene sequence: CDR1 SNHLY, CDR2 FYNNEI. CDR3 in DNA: TGTGCCGACAAAATAAACACTGAAGCTTTCTTT. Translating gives CADKINTEAFF. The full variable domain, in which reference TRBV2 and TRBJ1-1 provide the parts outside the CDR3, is EPEVTQTPSHQVTQMGQEVILRCVPISNHLYFYWYRQILGQKVEFLVSFYNNEISEKSEIFDDQFSVERPDGSNFTLKIRSTKLEDSAMYFCADKINTEAFFGQGTRLTVV.

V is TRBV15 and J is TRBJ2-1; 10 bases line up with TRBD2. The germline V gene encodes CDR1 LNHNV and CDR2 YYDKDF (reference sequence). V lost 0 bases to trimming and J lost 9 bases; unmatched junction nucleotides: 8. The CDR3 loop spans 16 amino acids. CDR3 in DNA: TGTGCCACCAGCAGAGATTTGGCTAGCGGGAGACTTGAGCAGTTCTTC. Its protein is CATSRDLASGRLEQFF. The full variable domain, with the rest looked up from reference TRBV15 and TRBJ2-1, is DAMVIQNPRYQVTQFGKPVTLSCSQTLNHNVMYWYQQKSSQAPKLLFHYYDKDFNNEADTPDNFQSRRPNTSFCFLDIRSPGLGDTAMYLCATSRDLASGRLEQFFGPGTRLTVL.